Sequencing of this T cell receptor (beta chain) was carried out in a study of T cell responses to AZD1222 COVID-19 vaccine. On this clone itself: Its antigen remains unknown.

Study conclusions and caveats: The study reported that nearly half of spike-specific TCRs target unmutated variant regions.

Only in-frame clones appear in the TCRdb table, and some are missing; sequencing was by immunoSEQ multiplex PCR. Among about 39,000 clones listed, roughly 88% were seen once. Sequenced here: peripheral blood, sampled 28 days after the second dose of the MenACWY control vaccine. The sequence was obtained from an adult who received the MenACWY meningococcal vaccine as a control.

The CDR3: CAWSVSTGYNEKLFF. CDR3 bases: TGTGCCTGGAGTGTCTCGACAGGCTATAATGAAAAACTGTTTTTT. V and J are TRBV30 and TRBJ1-4, with D possibly matching TRBD1 (6 bases). V shed 0 bases and J shed 4 bases, with 12 bases lying between them. CDR3 size: 15 residues. Looked up from germline, CDR1 is GTSNPN and CDR2 is SVGIG (reference sequence).